Described below is a single TCR beta chain sequence and its context. This sample is drawn from a study of control samples from healthy donors and cancer patients. Some clones are missing from TCRdb's copy, which holds only in-frame ones; the method was immunoSEQ multiplex PCR. The data show 130,000 to 150,000 clones, roughly nine tenths seen once. V lost 0 bases to trimming and J lost 5 bases, with 11 bases between them. Per the germline V gene, CDR1 is SGDLS and CDR2 is YYNGEE. The CDR3 runs to 15 residues. The V gene is TRBV9, the J gene TRBJ1-4; TRBD1 is a possible D gene (5 bases). The material sequenced was blood. The sequence came from a man younger than 40 in good health. The CDR3: CASSVEAGPNEKLFF. The CDR3 DNA sequence: TGTGCCAGCAGCGTAGAGGCAGGGCCAAATGAAAAACTGTTTTTT. Variable domain in full (rest from reference TRBV9 and TRBJ1-4): DSGVTQTPKHLITATGQRVTLRCSPRSGDLSVYWYQQSLDQGLQFLIQYYNGEERAKGNILERFSAQQFPDLHSELNLSSLELGDSALYFCASSVEAGPNEKLFFGSGTQLSVL.